This T cell receptor beta chain was recorded in a study of T-cell memory formation after mild COVID-19. Study observations and caveats: A balance of CD4 and CD8 characterized clones contracting day 15 to 85, whereas later expanders leaned CD4+. Some clones that responded turned up in pre-infection memory, which suggests that cross-reactive memory joined in.

As for this clonotype: Its antigen remains unknown.

TCRdb fed the 5' RACE reads into MiXCR, producing one record per CDR3 protein. The sample lists under 300,000 distinct CDR3 sequences; around 15% were seen once. The sequencing sample was made of PBMCs or a T cell subset sorted from them (not recorded which). The origin of this receptor is a man aged 18 to 29 who had mild COVID-19 (a few samples of this study predate the infection). Cell type and time point are not known.

The CDR3 nucleotides read TGCGCCAGCAGCCGCCTCAGACCCCTCCTCAGCGACACTGAAGCTTTCTTT. Translated: CASSRLRPLLSDTEAFF. The gene calls are TRBV4-3 and TRBJ1-1; no firm D call. This CDR3 contains 17 residues. CDR1 LGHNA and CDR2 YSLEER come from the germline V gene. The V gene lost 4 bases and the J gene lost 3 bases, with 21 bases spanning the gap.